A selection of T cell receptor beta chains follows, all from one sample in a study of cytomegalovirus exposure and HLA in healthy donors. Clones were sequenced by immunoSEQ multiplex PCR, and TCRdb holds only the in-frame ones, with some missing. The data contain under 250,000 clones, roughly 84% of them seen just once; the ten biggest clones take up roughly 2%. Sequencing was carried out using PBMCs. The receptors originated from a woman aged 18-35 years in good health and CMV-seropositive. Both conserved end residues are part of each CDR3. D genes are given only for firm matches.

TRBD2 | TRBJ2-3 | TRBV27 | CASSFSLTGGITDTQYF | TGTGCCAGCAGTTTCTCCCTAACGGGAGGCATCACAGATACGCAGTATTTT
TRBD1 | TRBJ2-7 | TRBV28 | CASSPWDRGDEQYF | TGTGCCAGCAGTCCCTGGGACAGGGGGGACGAGCAGTACTTC
TRBD2 | TRBJ2-3 | TRBV7-3 | CASSPQAGGSTDTQYF | TGTGCCAGCAGCCCTCAAGCGGGGGGGAGCACAGATACGCAGTATTTT
. | TRBJ2-1 | TRBV20-1 | CSARLRFGQFF | TGCAGTGCTAGATTGCGATTTGGGCAGTTCTTC
. | TRBJ2-7 | TRBV7-2 | CASSLVGGGRYEQYF | TGTGCCAGCAGCTTAGTCGGGGGAGGAAGGTACGAGCAGTACTTC
TRBD2 | TRBJ2-5 | TRBV5-6 | CASSSGLAGSRETQYF | TGTGCCAGCAGCTCCGGACTAGCGGGATCACGGGAGACCCAGTACTTC
. | TRBJ1-1 | TRBV27 | CASSPLNLNTEAFF | TGTGCCAGCAGCCCACTAAACTTGAACACTGAAGCTTTCTTT
TRBD2 | TRBJ2-7 | TRBV19 | CASSISGEREGLYEQYF | TGTGCCAGTAGTATATCAGGAGAGCGGGAGGGCCTTTACGAGCAGTACTTC
TRBD1 | TRBJ2-5 | TRBV19 | CASSTQHLTGPETQYF | TGTGCCAGTAGTACCCAACACCTGACAGGGCCGGAGACCCAGTACTTC
. | TRBJ2-7 | TRBV6-1 | CASSEQGDLPYEQYF | TGTGCCAGCAGTGAACAGGGCGATCTTCCCTACGAGCAGTACTTC
TRBD2 | TRBJ2-2 | TRBV5-4 | CASRGTSGRANTGELFF | TGTGCCAGCCGAGGGACTAGCGGGAGGGCTAACACCGGGGAGCTGTTTTTT
TRBD2 | TRBJ2-5 | TRBV28 | CASSFPPLGGRGVTQYF | TGTGCCAGCAGTTTCCCACCCCTTGGCGGGAGGGGGGTTACCCAGTACTTC
. | TRBJ2-2 | TRBV6-5 | CASSPGIQTGELFF | TGTGCCAGCAGTCCGGGAATTCAGACCGGGGAGCTGTTTTTT
TRBD1 | TRBJ1-5 | TRBV4-1 | CASSPGTGNQPQHF | TGCGCCAGCAGCCCTGGGACAGGGAATCAGCCCCAGCATTTT
TRBD1 | TRBJ1-5 | TRBV5-1 | CASTVNGTGGDDQPQHF | TGCGCCAGCACCGTGAACGGGACAGGGGGCGATGACCAGCCCCAGCATTTT